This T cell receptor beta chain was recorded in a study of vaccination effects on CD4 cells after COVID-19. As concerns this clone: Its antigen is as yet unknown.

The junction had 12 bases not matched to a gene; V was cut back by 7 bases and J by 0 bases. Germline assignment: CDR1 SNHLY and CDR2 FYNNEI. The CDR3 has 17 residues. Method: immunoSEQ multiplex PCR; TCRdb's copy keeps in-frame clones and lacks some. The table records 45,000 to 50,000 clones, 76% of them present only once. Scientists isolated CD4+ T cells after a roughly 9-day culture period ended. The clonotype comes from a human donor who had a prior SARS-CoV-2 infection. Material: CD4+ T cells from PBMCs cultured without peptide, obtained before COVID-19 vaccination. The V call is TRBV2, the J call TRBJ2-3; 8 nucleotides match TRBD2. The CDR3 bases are TGTGCCAGCAAGGCGGCCCATAGCGGGGATAGCACAGATACGCAGTATTTT. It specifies CASKAAHSGDSTDTQYF.